This T cell receptor beta chain was profiled in a study of neurological immune-mediated disorders. This CDR3 has 14 amino acids. The V and J ends lost 0 bases and 6 bases respectively, with 15 bases between them. CDR1 is DFQATT and CDR2 is SNEGSKA in the germline V gene (reference sequence). This clonotype was detected many times. TCRdb processed the 5' RACE reads anew with MiXCR; each CDR3 protein has one entry. The sample yields tens of thousands of distinct CDR3 sequences, approximately 12% seen once. Sequencing was done on a sample of PBMCs. The chain links TRBV20-1 to TRBJ2-7; no definite D call. The clonotype originates from a woman aged 60-75 years with HTLV-1-associated myelopathy (HAM/TSP). The CDR3 reads CSARDLRQRAEQYF. Here the CDR3 DNA reads TGCAGTGCTAGAGATCTTCGGCAAAGGGCCGAGCAGTACTTC.